These T cell receptor beta chains were read from a single sample in a study of CD8 T cells in Susac syndrome. From the immunoSEQ multiplex PCR reads, TCRdb called clonotypes with MiXCR, one entry per CDR3 protein. The repertoire holds some 220,000 distinct CDR3 sequences, around 95% seen once, with 0.075% to 0.095% in the top ten. The sample consisted of CD4+ T cells from PBMCs. All receptors come from a human donor with multiple sclerosis. Each CDR3 is given with its conserved first and last residue. The D gene is left open where the match is weak. The size field is filled for only some rows; it gives once, few, many or a size class.

abundance,j_gene,d_gene,v_gene,CDR3aa,CDR3nt
.,TRBJ2-1,TRBD2,TRBV30,CAWSVQPLAGAFYNEQFF,TGTGCCTGGAGTGTACAGCCCCTGGCGGGAGCCTTCTACAATGAGCAGTTCTTC
.,TRBJ2-4,.,TRBV3-1,CASSQRLGGAKNIQYF,TGTGCCAGCAGCCAAAGACTGGGAGGAGCCAAAAACATTCAGTACTTC
once,TRBJ1-2,.,TRBV20-1,CSAIMGKGYTF,TGCAGTGCTATCATGGGGAAAGGCTACACCTTC
few,TRBJ1-1,.,TRBV12-3/TRBV12-4,CASSPMGGNTEAFF,TGTGCCAGCAGTCCGATGGGAGGGAACACTGAAGCTTTCTTT
.,TRBJ2-1,TRBD2,TRBV20-1,CSARFPQRGGNEQFF,TGCAGTGCTAGGTTCCCGCAGAGGGGAGGGAATGAGCAGTTCTTC
.,TRBJ2-7,TRBD2,TRBV6-1,CASRPTSVYEQYF,TGTGCCAGCCGACCGACTAGCGTCTACGAGCAGTACTTC
once,TRBJ2-2,TRBD1,TRBV24-1,CATSDAGTGNTGELFF,TGTGCCACCAGTGATGCCGGGACAGGGAACACCGGGGAGCTGTTTTTT
.,TRBJ2-1,TRBD1,TRBV3-1,CASSRQTGGGVDNEQFF,TGTGCCAGCAGCCGCCAGACAGGGGGTGGCGTCGACAATGAGCAGTTCTTC
.,TRBJ2-7,TRBD1,TRBV5-6,CASSLERQGPYEQYF,TGTGCCAGCAGCTTGGAGAGACAGGGACCCTACGAGCAGTACTTC
.,TRBJ1-2,.,TRBV29-1,CSVDAYGYTF,TGCAGCGTTGACGCTTATGGCTACACCTTC
.,TRBJ2-7,TRBD2,TRBV2,CASKATSGTYEQYF,TGTGCCAGCAAGGCGACTAGCGGCACCTACGAGCAGTACTTC
.,TRBJ1-5,.,TRBV20-1,CSASKGLDFQPQHF,TGCAGTGCTAGTAAGGGGCTCGATTTTCAGCCCCAGCATTTT
.,TRBJ1-2,.,TRBV5-6,CASSDVRDPGYTF,TGTGCCAGCAGCGACGTCCGGGACCCTGGCTACACCTTC
.,TRBJ2-3,TRBD2,TRBV20-1,CSARDHGGAEDTQYF,TGCAGTGCTAGAGATCACGGGGGGGCCGAAGATACGCAGTATTTT
once,TRBJ1-5,TRBD1,TRBV2,CASRAGTGPGQPQHF,TGTGCCAGCAGGGCGGGGACAGGGCCGGGCCAGCCCCAGCATTTT
.,TRBJ2-7,.,TRBV30,CAWSATTREQYF,TGTGCCTGGAGTGCGACAACGCGCGAGCAGTACTTC
.,TRBJ2-3,TRBD2,TRBV3-1,CASSQETGGDTQYF,TGTGCCAGCAGCCAAGAGACGGGAGGGGATACGCAGTATTTT
.,TRBJ1-2,.,TRBV5-6,CASSFETDLWGYTF,TGTGCCAGCAGCTTCGAGACGGACTTGTGGGGCTACACCTTC
.,TRBJ2-3,TRBD2,TRBV27,CASSSSGGITDTQYF,TGTGCCAGCAGTTCTAGCGGGGGGATCACAGATACGCAGTATTTT
once,TRBJ1-5,.,TRBV19,CASGPGDGNQPQHF,TGTGCCAGTGGACCAGGGGACGGCAATCAGCCCCAGCATTTT
.,TRBJ2-7,.,TRBV6-5,CASSRKTGIYEQYF,TGTGCCAGCAGTAGGAAAACAGGGATCTACGAGCAGTACTTC
.,TRBJ1-1,.,TRBV30,CAWSVRDEAFF,TGTGCCTGGAGTGTAAGAGATGAAGCTTTCTTT
once,TRBJ2-1,.,TRBV9,CASSVDPRGSYNEQFF,TGTGCCAGCAGCGTGGATCCTCGCGGCTCCTACAATGAGCAGTTCTTC
.,TRBJ1-5,.,TRBV13,CASSTGSNDQPQHF,TGTGCCAGCAGCACAGGGTCTAACGATCAGCCCCAGCATTTT
.,TRBJ2-5,TRBD2,TRBV6-1,CASSRVIPSRAGEQETQYF,TGTGCCAGCAGCCGAGTAATTCCCTCACGAGCGGGAGAACAGGAGACCCAGTACTTC
.,TRBJ2-7,.,TRBV9,CASSVAVGGYEQYF,TGTGCCAGCAGCGTAGCGGTAGGCGGTTACGAGCAGTACTTC
.,TRBJ2-1,.,TRBV5-1,CASSLSAGAAYNEQFF,TGCGCCAGCAGCTTGTCTGCAGGGGCGGCCTACAATGAGCAGTTCTTC
once,TRBJ1-1,.,TRBV7-3,CASSLTPNGGGVATEAFF,TGTGCCAGCAGCTTAACTCCAAACGGGGGCGGGGTAGCCACTGAAGCTTTCTTT
.,TRBJ2-3,TRBD2,TRBV2,CADLAGLSDTQYF,TGTGCCGACCTAGCGGGATTGTCAGATACGCAGTATTTT
.,TRBJ2-3,TRBD2,TRBV29-1,CSVEKAGGSTDTQYF,TGCAGCGTTGAAAAAGCGGGAGGGTCAACAGATACGCAGTATTTT
.,TRBJ2-1,.,TRBV28,CAGGKGGTYNEQFF,TGTGCCGGAGGAAAAGGGGGGACCTACAATGAGCAGTTCTTC
.,TRBJ2-1,TRBD2,TRBV3-1,CASSQSGGNEQFF,TGTGCCAGCAGCCAAAGCGGGGGCAATGAGCAGTTCTTC
.,TRBJ1-3,.,TRBV6-5,CASSYGREDTIYF,TGTGCCAGCAGTTACGGTCGGGAGGACACCATATATTTT
.,TRBJ2-7,.,TRBV2,CASGMVESYEQYF,TGTGCCAGCGGGATGGTGGAATCCTACGAGCAGTACTTC
.,TRBJ2-1,.,TRBV30,CAWGEVLISYNEQFF,TGTGCCTGGGGGGAAGTCCTCATCTCCTACAATGAGCAGTTCTTC
.,TRBJ1-1,.,TRBV15,CATSRATDTEAFF,TGTGCCACCAGCAGGGCCACGGACACTGAAGCTTTCTTT
once,TRBJ2-7,.,TRBV29-1,CSVLKEGSTYEQYF,TGCAGCGTCCTTAAGGAGGGCAGCACCTACGAGCAGTACTTC
.,TRBJ2-7,TRBD2,TRBV12-3/TRBV12-4,CASSFTSGRSRWEQYF,TGTGCCAGCAGTTTTACTAGCGGGAGGTCCCGTTGGGAGCAGTACTTC
once,TRBJ2-3,TRBD2,TRBV24-1,CATSGGGPADTQYF,TGTGCCACCAGCGGGGGGGGGCCGGCAGATACGCAGTATTTT
.,TRBJ2-2,TRBD2,TRBV3-1,CASSRSSGRSTGELFF,TGTGCCAGCAGCCGTTCTAGCGGGAGGAGCACCGGGGAGCTGTTTTTT
.,TRBJ2-7,.,TRBV12-3/TRBV12-4,CASSPRTGPYEQYF,TGTGCCAGCAGTCCTAGGACTGGTCCCTACGAGCAGTACTTC
.,TRBJ2-1,TRBD2,TRBV2,CAPSSGGGYEQFF,TGTGCCCCCTCTAGCGGGGGGGGTTATGAGCAGTTCTTC
.,TRBJ2-7,.,TRBV20-1,CSARATGVEQYF,TGCAGTGCTAGGGCCACCGGGGTCGAGCAGTACTTC
.,TRBJ1-1,.,TRBV6-2/TRBV6-3,CASSYSSLGTEAFF,TGTGCCAGCAGTTATTCTTCCTTGGGCACTGAAGCTTTCTTT
.,TRBJ2-3,.,TRBV3-1,CASSSRGGVSTDTQYF,TGTGCCAGCAGCTCAAGAGGGGGAGTTAGCACAGATACGCAGTATTTT
.,TRBJ2-5,.,TRBV18,CASGGQLTQETQYF,TGTGCCAGCGGTGGACAGCTAACGCAAGAGACCCAGTACTTC
.,TRBJ2-2,.,TRBV20-1,CSAHHNDRRSTGELFF,TGCAGTGCTCACCACAACGACAGGCGAAGCACCGGGGAGCTGTTTTTT
.,TRBJ2-7,TRBD2,TRBV2,CASSSGRTYEQYF,TGTGCCAGCTCTAGCGGGAGGACCTACGAGCAGTACTTC
.,TRBJ1-5,.,TRBV2,CASKVSNQPQHF,TGTGCCAGCAAGGTTAGCAATCAGCCCCAGCATTTT
.,TRBJ1-2,.,TRBV29-1,CSVYRADRDFSGYTF,TGCAGCGTTTATCGGGCGGATCGGGACTTTTCTGGCTACACCTTC
.,TRBJ1-5,.,TRBV6-6,CASRIDSNQPQHF,TGTGCCAGCAGAATCGATAGCAATCAGCCCCAGCATTTT
.,TRBJ1-1,.,TRBV29-1,CSVAVAGPSTEAFF,TGCAGCGTGGCCGTCGCAGGGCCCAGCACTGAAGCTTTCTTT
few,TRBJ2-5,.,TRBV27,CASSFDSQETQYF,TGTGCCAGCAGTTTTGACAGCCAAGAGACCCAGTACTTC
.,TRBJ1-2,.,TRBV5-4,CASSLVGVGYTF,TGTGCCAGCAGCTTGGTAGGGGTTGGCTACACCTTC
.,TRBJ2-5,.,TRBV29-1,CSDEETQYF,TGCAGCGACGAAGAGACCCAGTACTTC